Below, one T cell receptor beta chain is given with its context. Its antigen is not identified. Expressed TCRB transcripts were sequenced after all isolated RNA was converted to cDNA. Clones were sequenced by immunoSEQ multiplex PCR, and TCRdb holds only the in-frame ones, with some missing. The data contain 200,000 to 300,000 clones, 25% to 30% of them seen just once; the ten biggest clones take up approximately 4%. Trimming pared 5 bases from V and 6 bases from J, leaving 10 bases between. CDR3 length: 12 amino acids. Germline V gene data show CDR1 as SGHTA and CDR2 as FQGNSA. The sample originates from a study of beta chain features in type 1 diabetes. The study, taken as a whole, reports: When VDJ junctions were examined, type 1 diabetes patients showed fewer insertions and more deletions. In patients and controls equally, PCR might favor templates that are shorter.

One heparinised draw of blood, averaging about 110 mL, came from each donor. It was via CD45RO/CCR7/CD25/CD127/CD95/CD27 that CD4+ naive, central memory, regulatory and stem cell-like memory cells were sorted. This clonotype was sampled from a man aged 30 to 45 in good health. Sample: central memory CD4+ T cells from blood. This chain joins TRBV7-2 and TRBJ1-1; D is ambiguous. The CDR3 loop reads CASSPHGAEAFF. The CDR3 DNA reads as TGTGCCAGCAGCCCACATGGGGCTGAAGCTTTCTTT.